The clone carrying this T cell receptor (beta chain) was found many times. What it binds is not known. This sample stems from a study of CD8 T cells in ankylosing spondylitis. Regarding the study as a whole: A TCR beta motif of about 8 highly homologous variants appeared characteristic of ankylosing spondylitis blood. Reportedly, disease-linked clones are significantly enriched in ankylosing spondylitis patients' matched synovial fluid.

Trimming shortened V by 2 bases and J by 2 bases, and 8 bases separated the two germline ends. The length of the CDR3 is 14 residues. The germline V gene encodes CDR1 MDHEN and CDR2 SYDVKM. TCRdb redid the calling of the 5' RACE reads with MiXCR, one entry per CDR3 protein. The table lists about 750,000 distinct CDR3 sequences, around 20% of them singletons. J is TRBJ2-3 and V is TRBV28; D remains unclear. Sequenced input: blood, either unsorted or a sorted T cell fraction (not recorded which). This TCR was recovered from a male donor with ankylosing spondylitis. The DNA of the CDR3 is TGTGCCAGCAGTTTAGGGCTGAACACAGATACGCAGTATTTT. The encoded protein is CASSLGLNTDTQYF.